The 16 T cell receptor beta chains below were found in one sample sequenced in a study of cytomegalovirus exposure and HLA in healthy donors. The PCR had 60 Vbeta and 13 Jbeta primers. Using immunoSEQ multiplex PCR, the repertoire was profiled, and TCRdb retains in-frame clones only, with some absent. The table has some 200,000 clones, roughly 80% seen once. Sequenced: PBMCs. The receptor set was obtained from a man in his forties in good health and CMV-seropositive.

This clone was counted between two and nine times. The chain links TRBV11-2 to TRBJ1-4, with TRBD1 as a possible D gene (5 bases). Between the trimmed V and J ends, which lost 3 bases and 5 bases, there was a span of 13 bases. CDR3 length: 15 residues. Looked up from germline, CDR1 is SGHAT and CDR2 is FQNNGV. For the CDR3, the DNA is TGTGCCAGCAGCTTCAGGGCAGCACAGAATGAAAAACTGTTTTTT. It yields the protein CASSFRAAQNEKLFF.

This clone has only one observation. The V and J genes are TRBV19 and TRBJ1-1; 9 bases are a match to TRBD1. The V gene end was trimmed by 6 bases and the J gene end by 0 bases; junction bases not matched to a gene: 8. Per the germline V gene, CDR1 is LNHDA and CDR2 is SQIVND (reference sequence). This CDR3 spans 16 amino acids. CDR3 coding DNA: TGTGCCAGTAGGCGGGACAGGGCGCCCCTGAACACTGAAGCTTTCTTT. Translating gives CASRRDRAPLNTEAFF. Full variable domain (missing parts from reference TRBV19 and TRBJ1-1): DGGITQSPKYLFRKEGQNVTLSCEQNLNHDAMYWYRQDPGQGLRLIYYSQIVNDFQKGDIAEGYSVSREKKESFPLTVTSAQKNPTAFYLCASRRDRAPLNTEAFFGQGTRLTVV.

The J gene is TRBJ2-5, the V gene TRBV7-2, with TRBD1 matching over 8 bases. The length of the CDR3 is 14 residues. Germline CDR1 reads SGHTA; CDR2 reads FQGNSA. The V gene end was trimmed by 1 base and the J gene end by 6 bases; junction bases not matched to a gene: 4. CDR3 nucleotides: TGTGCCAGCAGCTTAGGCGGACAGGGACAGACCCAGTACTTC. It encodes CASSLGGQGQTQYF.

CDR3 residues: CASTLLAGLPGELFF. The CDR3 coding sequence is TGTGCCAGCACCCTACTAGCGGGGTTGCCCGGGGAGCTGTTTTTT. The chain recombines TRBV7-3 with TRBJ2-2, with 10 bases fitting TRBD2. In germline, CDR1 is SGHTA, CDR2 FQGTGA. V shed 7 bases, J shed 6 bases, and the junction held 8 bases outside the gene matches. The CDR3 covers 15 residues.

The J gene is TRBJ2-3, the V gene TRBV28; no reliable D call. CDR3 size: 12 residues. Trimming pared 2 bases from V and 5 bases from J, leaving 5 bases between. Per germline, CDR1 MDHEN and CDR2 SYDVKM. DNA of the CDR3: TGTGCCAGCAGTTTAAGAGTAGATACGCAGTATTTT. Amino acids: CASSLRVDTQYF.

The J gene is TRBJ2-1, the V gene TRBV5-6; D is possibly TRBD2 (5 bases). Trimming shortened V by 4 bases and J by 3 bases, and 8 bases separated the two germline ends. This CDR3 has 13 amino acids. Germline lookup yields CDR1 SGHDT and CDR2 YYEEEE. The CDR3, as DNA: TGTGCCAGCAGCACCGGACTCTACAATGAGCAGTTCTTC. This gives the protein CASSTGLYNEQFF.

The rearrangement joins TRBV9 to TRBJ1-6, with 7 bases fitting TRBD1. CDR3 length: 20 amino acids. Germline-derived CDR1 and CDR2 are SGDLS and YYNGEE. Unmatched junction bases numbered 13, after V lost 0 bases and J lost 1 base. The CDR3 loop reads CASSVGLDRPEGSYNSPLHF. The CDR3 region has the DNA TGTGCCAGCAGCGTAGGTCTGGACAGGCCTGAAGGATCCTATAATTCACCCCTCCACTTT. Filled out from reference TRBV9 and TRBJ1-6, the complete variable domain reads DSGVTQTPKHLITATGQRVTLRCSPRSGDLSVYWYQQSLDQGLQFLIQYYNGEERAKGNILERFSAQQFPDLHSELNLSSLELGDSALYFCASSVGLDRPEGSYNSPLHFGNGTRLTVT.

This chain links TRBV4-3 with TRBJ1-2; a possible D gene is TRBD1 (5 bases). Trimming left V 3 bases short and J 0 bases short, with 14 bases between. CDR3 length: 16 amino acids. Germline V CDR1 and CDR2: LGHNA, YSLEER. CDR3 bases: TGCGCCAGCAGCCAGGAAACGGGCAGGGCTAACTATGGCTACACCTTC. Its translation is CASSQETGRANYGYTF.

This clone was observed a handful of times. The chain recombines TRBV7-9 with TRBJ1-2; 7 bases map to TRBD1. Losses at the gene ends were 0 bases for V and 0 bases for J; bases not matched to a gene: 1. Germline assignment: CDR1 SEHNR and CDR2 FQNEAQ (reference sequence). The CDR3 consists of 15 residues. CDR3 residues: CASSLAGQTNYGYTF. The CDR3 region has the DNA TGTGCCAGCAGCTTAGCGGGACAGACTAACTATGGCTACACCTTC.

The rearrangement joins TRBV6-5 to TRBJ1-5; the D is unclear. The CDR3 totals 13 residues. With 0 bases removed from V and 9 bases from J, the gap between germline ends came to 9 bases. Germline V gene lookup returns CDR1 MNHEY and CDR2 SVGAGI. The CDR3 spells CASSYSPGGPQHF. The CDR3 nucleotides are TGTGCCAGCAGTTACTCCCCCGGTGGGCCCCAGCATTTT.

This clone was found once. J is TRBJ2-1 and V is TRBV11-3, with 10 bases fitting TRBD1. Per the germline V gene, CDR1 is SGHNT and CDR2 is YENEEA. The CDR3 is 15 residues long. V lost 1 base, J lost 4 bases, and 1 base stayed unmatched. CDR3 sequence reads: CASSLGGQGYNEQFF. The CDR3 DNA follows: TGTGCCAGCAGCTTAGGGGGACAGGGGTACAATGAGCAGTTCTTC.

This clone showed up just a few times. The chain uses TRBV5-6 and TRBJ2-2, with a tentative D call TRBD1 (6 bases). CDR1 is SGHDT, CDR2 YYEEEE, per germline. This CDR3 is built from 15 residues. V was clipped by 5 bases and J by 5 bases, with 16 bases between them. The CDR3 DNA reads TGTGCCAGCAGAAGTACAGGGTTAGGGACCGGGGAGCTGTTTTTT. Translating gives CASRSTGLGTGELFF. Using reference TRBV5-6 and TRBJ2-2 for the parts outside the CDR3, the full variable domain is DAGVTQSPTHLIKTRGQQVTLRCSPKSGHDTVSWYQQALGQGPQFIFQYYEEEERQRGNFPDRFSGHQFPNYSSELNVNALLLGDSALYLCASRSTGLGTGELFFGEGSRLTVL.

This chain links TRBV15 with TRBJ2-5, with 8 positions matching TRBD1. This CDR3 has 16 amino acids. With 1 base clipped from V and 5 bases from J, the junction kept 9 bases outside the gene matches. Germline CDR1 LNHNV, CDR2 YYDKDF (reference sequence). The CDR3 region has the DNA TGTGCCACCAGCAGAGGACAGGGGATAGCCGGGGAGACCCAGTACTTC. Its protein is CATSRGQGIAGETQYF.

The chain combines TRBV28 with TRBJ1-1; 7 nucleotides agree with TRBD1. The CDR3 loop spans 12 amino acids. Trimming took 1 base from V and 8 from J; bases not matched to a gene: 1. Per the germline V gene, CDR1 is MDHEN and CDR2 is SYDVKM. CDR3 in DNA: TGTGCCAGCAGTTTATTGACAGGGGAAGCTTTCTTT. Amino acids: CASSLLTGEAFF. Together with reference TRBV28 and TRBJ1-1, the CDR3 gives the full variable domain: DVKVTQSSRYLVKRTGEKVFLECVQDMDHENMFWYRQDPGLGLRLIYFSYDVKMKEKGDIPEGYSVSREKKERFSLILESASTNQTSMYLCASSLLTGEAFFGQGTRLTVV.

In this sample, this clone turned up a few times. The chain recombines TRBV10-3 with TRBJ1-2; D may be TRBD1 (6 bases). Germline V gives CDR1 ENHRY, CDR2 SYGVKD. The CDR3 extends over 13 amino acids. V lost 7 bases and J 2 bases, leaving 11 bases between the germline ends. In nucleotides, the CDR3 is TGTGCCATCACCAGTGACAGGAACTATGGCTACACCTTC. As protein: CAITSDRNYGYTF.

This clone turned up a few times. The chain links TRBV27 to TRBJ2-5, with D possibly being TRBD2 (5 bases). V lost 5 bases and J 5 bases, leaving 18 bases between the germline ends. Germline-derived CDR1 and CDR2 are MNHEY and SMNVEV (reference sequence). The CDR3 is made up of 15 amino acids. The CDR3 nucleotides are TGTGCCAGCAGTCCCCGGGATTTAGTTTTGGAGACCCAGTACTTC. Its translation is CASSPRDLVLETQYF.